A single sample is the source of the 17 T cell receptor beta chains below, sequenced in a study of T cell repertoires in aging, cancer and after chemotherapy. TCR beta rearrangements were amplified from peripheral blood genomic DNA. TRB rearrangements spanning V, D and J were amplified using mixed TRB-A/B primers. TCRdb re-called the multiplex PCR reads through MiXCR, storing one row per CDR3 protein. The profile shows fewer than 15,000 distinct CDR3 sequences, approximately 34% of them singletons. Specimen: blood. The receptors come from a human donor in good health. The donor label of this sample is uncertain.

The rearrangement joins TRBV18 to TRBJ1-3; D unresolved. The CDR3 totals 16 residues. The V end was cut by 3 bases, the J end by 0 bases, with 12 bases between. CDR1 and CDR2 (germline): KGHSH, LQKENI. The CDR3: CASSPAVRTSGNTIYF. The DNA for the CDR3 is TGTGCCAGCTCACCCGCTGTCCGAACCTCTGGAAACACCATATATTTT. Drawing the rest from reference TRBV18 and TRBJ1-3, the complete variable domain is NAGVMQNPRHLVRRRGQEARLRCSPMKGHSHVYWYRQLPEEGLKFMVYLQKENIIDESGMPKERFSAEFPKEGPSILRIQQVVRGDSAAYFCASSPAVRTSGNTIYFGEGSWLTVV.

The sample holds a few counts of this clonotype. The chain employs TRBV6-5 and TRBJ2-4, with 7 bases lining up with TRBD2. The CDR3 covers 16 residues. Germline V gene lookup returns CDR1 MNHEY and CDR2 SVGAGI. With 2 bases clipped from V and 2 bases from J, the junction kept 6 bases outside the gene matches. The CDR3 here is CASSYAGVAPKNIQYF. In DNA form, the CDR3 reads TGTGCCAGCAGTTACGCGGGAGTGGCCCCCAAAAACATTCAGTACTTC.

The rearrangement joins TRBV24-1 to TRBJ2-7; 9 bases fit TRBD1. The germline V gene has CDR1 KGHDR and CDR2 SFDVKD. V gave up 3 bases and J gave up 3 bases; unmatched junction bases: 5. The CDR3 sequence is 15 residues long. CDR3 amino acids: CATSDHRGLDYEQYF. Written as DNA, the CDR3 is TGTGCCACCAGTGATCACAGGGGGCTGGACTACGAGCAGTACTTC.

The V and J genes are TRBV30 and TRBJ2-7; 11 bases agree with TRBD2. The germline CDR1 and CDR2 sequences are GTSNPN and SVGIG (reference sequence). The trim removed 4 bases at V and 2 bases at J, leaving 16 bases unmatched. This CDR3 has 18 amino acids. CDR3 sequence: CAWNFGLAGVFTTYEQYF. The CDR3, as DNA: TGTGCCTGGAACTTCGGACTAGCGGGTGTCTTCACTACCTACGAGCAGTACTTC.

There are a few counts of this clonotype. V is TRBV12-3 or TRBV12-4 and J is TRBJ2-3, with 15 bases identical to TRBD2. The V gene end was trimmed by 4 bases and the J gene end by 0 bases; junction bases not matched to a gene: 8. The CDR3 length is 19 residues. Written as DNA, the CDR3 is TGTGCCAGCAGTTACTGGACTAGCGGGGGGGCCAGGAGCACAGATACGCAGTATTTT. It is translated as CASSYWTSGGARSTDTQYF.

This clonotype was seen more than once but under ten times. In DNA, the CDR3 is TGTGCCACCAGCAGAGATCAGGAAGGGTGGTTGACACCCCTCCACTTT. It is translated as CATSRDQEGWLTPLHF. The chain couples TRBV15 to TRBJ1-6; D is ambiguous. The CDR3 extends over 16 amino acids. V dropped 0 bases and J dropped 11 bases, with 17 bases sitting between them. Germline assignment: CDR1 LNHNV and CDR2 YYDKDF (reference sequence).

This clonotype appeared a few times. The chain recombines TRBV5-6 with TRBJ2-5, with D maybe TRBD2 (6 bases). The CDR3 is made up of 15 amino acids. Germline V lookup: CDR1 SGHDT, CDR2 YYEEEE. V lost 4 bases to trimming and J lost 4 bases, with 17 bases between them. CDR3 nucleotide sequence: TGTGCCAGCAGCCAGCGGGTCATGGGCGGAGAGACCCAGTACTTC. Protein sequence: CASSQRVMGGETQYF.

The chain links TRBV12-3 or TRBV12-4 to TRBJ2-7, with 8 bases lining up with TRBD2. CDR3 length equals 15 residues. The trim removed 2 bases at V and 1 base at J, leaving 4 bases unmatched. In DNA form, the CDR3 reads TGTGCCAGCAGTTTACGCGGGGGGACTTCCTACGAGCAGTACTTC. This codes for CASSLRGGTSYEQYF.

This clonotype was recorded once. The junction departs from germline at one end; a sequencing error may be responsible. The chain is built from TRBV12-3 or TRBV12-4 and TRBJ2-7; D is ambiguous. The CDR3 loop spans 13 amino acids. The CDR3 region has the DNA TGTGCCAGAAGTTTTACCAATGCCTACGAGCAGTACTTC. Its protein is CARSFTNAYEQYF.

Only a few counts were recorded for this clonotype. The gene calls are TRBV12-3 or TRBV12-4 and TRBJ2-3; 9 nucleotides align to TRBD2. CDR3 length equals 14 residues. V gave up 7 bases and J gave up 4 bases; unmatched junction bases: 6. CDR3: CASIRTSASDTQYF. For the CDR3, the DNA is TGTGCCAGCATTAGGACTAGCGCCTCAGATACGCAGTATTTT.

This clonotype ranks as medium-sized. The chain has TRBV6-4 and TRBJ2-2; 10 bases fit TRBD2. The CDR3 extends over 14 amino acids. V shed 2 bases, J shed 6 bases, and the junction held 0 bases outside the gene matches. Germline V gene sequence: CDR1 MRHNA, CDR2 SNTAGT. The CDR3 nucleotides are TGTGCCAGCAGTGACAGCGGGGGGGCCGGGGAGCTGTTTTTT. Protein product: CASSDSGGAGELFF.

By sample fraction, this clonotype is medium-sized (0.01 to 0.1%). This sequence joins TRBV19 and TRBJ2-7; TRBD2 matches at 11 bases. The germline gives CDR1 LNHDA, CDR2 SQIVND (reference sequence). The V and J ends lost 10 bases and 6 bases, in that order; junction bases with no gene match: 8. CDR3 length: 13 residues. CDR3 in DNA: TGTGCCACCAGGCCGGGACTAGCGGTCGAGCAGTACTTC. Protein sequence: CATRPGLAVEQYF.

This chain uses TRBV10-3 with TRBJ2-1, with 12 bases that match TRBD2. The length of the CDR3 is 15 residues. Trimming took 6 bases from V and 3 from J; bases not matched to a gene: 3. Germline V gene sequence: CDR1 ENHRY, CDR2 SYGVKD. CDR3 in DNA: TGTGCCATCAGCATGACTAGCGGGAGCTACAATGAGCAGTTCTTC. Residues: CAISMTSGSYNEQFF.

This clonotype ranks as medium-sized. This chain links TRBV19 with TRBJ1-4; TRBD1 agrees at 7 bases. Germline assignment: CDR1 LNHDA and CDR2 SQIVND (reference sequence). The CDR3 has 15 residues. V was pared by 3 bases and J by 4 bases, with 5 bases of the junction left unmatched. CDR3 sequence reads: CASSMIHRGNEKLFF. The CDR3 nucleotides read TGTGCCAGTAGTATGATCCACAGGGGTAATGAAAAACTGTTTTTT.

The gene calls are TRBV19 and TRBJ2-7, with D maybe TRBD2 (5 bases). The CDR3 has 15 amino acids. From germline, CDR1 is LNHDA and CDR2 SQIVND (reference sequence). Trimming removed 5 bases from V and 0 bases from J, with 14 bases in between. CDR3 amino acids: CASSLRYRDSYEQYF. The CDR3 nucleotides read TGTGCCAGTAGTCTTAGATACCGGGACTCCTACGAGCAGTACTTC.

This clonotype is judged medium-sized. The chain carries TRBV6-1 and TRBJ2-2, with 9 bases aligning to TRBD1. Germline CDR1 reads MNHNS; CDR2 reads SASEGT. The CDR3 sequence is 14 residues long. The J segment lost 3 bases and the V segment lost 4 bases, leaving 0 bases of the junction unmatched. The CDR3 loop reads CASSGQGDTGELFF. The DNA for the CDR3 is TGTGCCAGCAGTGGACAGGGGGACACCGGGGAGCTGTTTTTT.

V and J are TRBV18 and TRBJ2-7, with D possibly being TRBD1 or TRBD2 (5 bases each). The CDR3 sequence is 16 residues long. The germline CDR1 and CDR2 sequences are KGHSH and LQKENI. The V end lost 4 bases, the J end lost 2 bases, and 18 bases lay between the germline ends. The CDR3: CASSLTGRVDPYEQYF. The CDR3 DNA sequence: TGTGCCAGCTCACTAACGGGGCGGGTGGATCCCTACGAGCAGTACTTC. Together with reference TRBV18 and TRBJ2-7, the CDR3 gives the full variable domain: NAGVMQNPRHLVRRRGQEARLRCSPMKGHSHVYWYRQLPEEGLKFMVYLQKENIIDESGMPKERFSAEFPKEGPSILRIQQVVRGDSAAYFCASSLTGRVDPYEQYFGPGTRLTVT.